This TCR beta chain was recorded in a study of T cell responses to AZD1222 COVID-19 vaccine. Study-level points and caveats: Repertoires were sampled only after the peak T cell response. Females outnumbered males among donors, who were mostly white British; clonal diversity was possibly underestimated. Spike-spanning, vaccine-associated CD4 TCRs were dominant at 160-218 and 743-854.

The repertoire was sequenced with immunoSEQ multiplex PCR; TCRdb's copy has only in-frame clones and lacks some. Among 100,000 to 150,000 clones listed, roughly 89% were seen once. A remark on this clone: Its specificity is unknown.

The receptor was derived from an adult in good health. Source: peripheral blood, taken on day 0 of AZD1222 vaccination.

Written as DNA, the CDR3 is TGCGCCAGCAGCAAACAGACAGTGAACACTGAAGCTTTCTTT. Translating it yields CASSKQTVNTEAFF. The rearrangement joins TRBV5-1 to TRBJ1-1; tentatively, D is TRBD1 (5 bases). This CDR3 contains 14 residues. The germline V gene has CDR1 SGHRS and CDR2 YFSETQ. V was cut by 4 bases and J by 0 bases, with 10 bases left in between.